A single sample is the source of the 8 T cell receptor beta chains below, sequenced in a study of blood T cell repertoires in COVID-19. TCRdb's copy holds only in-frame clones and misses some; the assay was immunoSEQ multiplex PCR. The repertoire holds more than 25,000 clones, 68% seen once, with about a sixth in the top ten. Sequencing used peripheral blood. Receptor source: a human donor in a cohort sampled during active COVID-19.

The gene calls are TRBV5-1 and TRBJ2-5; 13 bases agree with TRBD2. The germline V gene encodes CDR1 SGHRS and CDR2 YFSETQ. This CDR3 spans 17 amino acids. Trimming took 2 bases from V and 3 from J; bases not matched to a gene: 7. The CDR3 coding sequence is TGCGCCAGCAGCTTTACTACTAGCGGGAGGGTTAAAGAGACCCAGTACTTC. Its translation: CASSFTTSGRVKETQYF.

This chain connects TRBV7-2 to TRBJ2-5, with TRBD2 identical over 8 bases. The CDR3 loop spans 15 amino acids. In germline, CDR1 is SGHTA, CDR2 FQGNSA. Trimming removed 2 bases from V and 0 bases from J; junction bases left unmatched: 2. CDR3 DNA sequence: TGTGCCAGCAGCTTATTAGCGGGGTACCAAGAGACCCAGTACTTC. Protein product: CASSLLAGYQETQYF.

This chain connects TRBV7-9 to TRBJ1-1; a weak D match, TRBD1 (5 bases). Per the germline V gene, CDR1 is SEHNR and CDR2 is FQNEAQ (reference sequence). The germline V and J ends were trimmed by 4 bases and 1 base, with 13 bases remaining between them. CDR3 length equals 15 residues. The CDR3 loop is CASSSSGLRNTEAFF. CDR3 nucleotide sequence: TGTGCCAGCAGCTCCTCGGGACTCCGGAACACTGAAGCTTTCTTT.

This chain links TRBV14 with TRBJ1-2; no clear D. Deletions cut 2 bases from V and 0 bases from J, with 10 bases between. Germline CDR1 is SGHDN and CDR2 is FVKESK. This CDR3 spans 15 amino acids. The CDR3 sequence is CASSQNQATNYGYTF. The CDR3 DNA sequence: TGTGCCAGCAGCCAAAACCAGGCCACTAACTATGGCTACACCTTC.

The chain couples TRBV2 to TRBJ2-7; tentatively, D is TRBD1 (7 bases). Germline CDR1 SNHLY, CDR2 FYNNEI. The V end lost 3 bases, the J end lost 0 bases, and 12 bases lay between the germline ends. The CDR3 runs to 15 residues. The CDR3, as DNA: TGTGCCAGCAGTGAGAGGCAGGGGGGCTCCTACGAGCAGTACTTC. Amino acids: CASSERQGGSYEQYF.

This chain links TRBV12-3 or TRBV12-4 with TRBJ1-2; the D gene is possibly TRBD1 (5 bases). Between the trimmed V and J ends, which lost 2 bases and 4 bases, there was a span of 8 bases. The CDR3 spans 13 residues. This CDR3 reads CASSLRGTYGYTF. CDR3 DNA sequence: TGTGCCAGCAGTTTAAGGGGAACCTATGGCTACACCTTC.

The chain carries TRBV19 and TRBJ2-1; 10 bases line up with TRBD2. This CDR3 has 15 residues. Germline CDR1 and CDR2: LNHDA and SQIVND (reference sequence). V lost 6 bases and J lost 9; bases outside the gene matches: 11. The CDR3 here is CASRGLLAGFGEQFF. DNA of the CDR3: TGTGCCAGTAGGGGGTTACTAGCGGGATTTGGTGAGCAGTTCTTC.

The chain is built from TRBV11-1 and TRBJ2-1; TRBD2 matches 7 bases. Per the germline V gene, CDR1 is SGHAT and CDR2 is FQDESV (reference sequence). The CDR3 runs to 12 residues. V shed 8 bases and J 10 bases; nucleotides not matched to a gene: 8. The CDR3 sequence is CASSATGLEQFF. CDR3 coding DNA: TGTGCCAGCTCGGCGACGGGACTAGAGCAGTTCTTC.